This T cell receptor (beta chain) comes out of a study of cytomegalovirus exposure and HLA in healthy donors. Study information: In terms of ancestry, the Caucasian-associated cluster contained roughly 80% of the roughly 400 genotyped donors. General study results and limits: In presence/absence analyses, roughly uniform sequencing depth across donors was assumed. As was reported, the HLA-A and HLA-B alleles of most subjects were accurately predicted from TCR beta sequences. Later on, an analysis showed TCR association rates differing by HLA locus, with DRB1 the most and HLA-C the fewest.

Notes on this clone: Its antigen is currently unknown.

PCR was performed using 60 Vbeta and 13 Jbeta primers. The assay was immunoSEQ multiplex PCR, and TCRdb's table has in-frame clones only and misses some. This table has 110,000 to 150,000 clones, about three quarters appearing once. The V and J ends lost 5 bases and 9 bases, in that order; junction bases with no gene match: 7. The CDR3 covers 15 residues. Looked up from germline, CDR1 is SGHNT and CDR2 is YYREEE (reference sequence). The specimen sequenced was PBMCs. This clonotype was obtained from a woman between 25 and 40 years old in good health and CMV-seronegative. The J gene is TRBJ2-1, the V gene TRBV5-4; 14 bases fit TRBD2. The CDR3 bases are TGTGCCAGCAGACCGGGACTAGCGGGGGTGCTTGAGCAGTTCTTC. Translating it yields CASRPGLAGVLEQFF.